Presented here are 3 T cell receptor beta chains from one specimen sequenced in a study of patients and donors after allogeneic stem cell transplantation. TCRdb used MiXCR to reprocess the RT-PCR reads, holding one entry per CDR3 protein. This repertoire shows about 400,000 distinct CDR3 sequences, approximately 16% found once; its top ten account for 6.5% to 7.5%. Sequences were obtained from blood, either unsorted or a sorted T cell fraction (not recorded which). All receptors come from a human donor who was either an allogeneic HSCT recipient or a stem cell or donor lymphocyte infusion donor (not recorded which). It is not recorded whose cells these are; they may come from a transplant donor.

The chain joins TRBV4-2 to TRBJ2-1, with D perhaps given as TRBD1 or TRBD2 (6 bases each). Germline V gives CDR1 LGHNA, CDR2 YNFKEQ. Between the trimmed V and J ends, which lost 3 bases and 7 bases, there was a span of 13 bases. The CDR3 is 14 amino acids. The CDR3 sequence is CASSQEGGQNEQFF. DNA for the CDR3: TGTGCCAGCAGCCAGGAGGGGGGCCAGAATGAGCAGTTCTTC.

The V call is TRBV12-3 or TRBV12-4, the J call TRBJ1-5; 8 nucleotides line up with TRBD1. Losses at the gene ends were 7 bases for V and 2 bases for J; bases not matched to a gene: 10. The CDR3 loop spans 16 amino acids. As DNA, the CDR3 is TGTGCCAGCAATCGGAATACAGGGGGTGGCAATCAGCCCCAGCATTTT. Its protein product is CASNRNTGGGNQPQHF.

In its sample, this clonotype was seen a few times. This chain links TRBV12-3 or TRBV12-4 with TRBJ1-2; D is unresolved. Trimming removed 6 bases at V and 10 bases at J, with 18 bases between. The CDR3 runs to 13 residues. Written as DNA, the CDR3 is TGTGCCAGCAGCCCCGGGTCTTTACTATACTACACCTTC. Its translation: CASSPGSLLYYTF.